The 27 T cell receptor beta chains below come from one sample, sequenced in a study of shared clonotypes between healthy human individuals. Sequenced by immunoSEQ multiplex PCR; TCRdb stores in-frame clones only, minus some. Among more than 900,000 clones listed, around 78% were seen once. Sequenced sample: memory CD4+ T cells from PBMCs. Sample subset: CD45RA-negative fraction. The receptor set was obtained from a man aged 18 to 29 in good health. Some clones in this sample may be carry-over from other donors' samples.

The chain carries TRBV6-1 and TRBJ2-7; 8 nucleotides agree with TRBD2. There are 15 residues in the CDR3. V was clipped by 2 bases and J by 5 bases; unmatched bases: 8. CDR1 and CDR2 from the germline V gene are MNHNS and SASEGT. The CDR3 reads CASSELREAPHEQYF. In DNA, the CDR3 is TGTGCCAGCAGTGAACTGCGGGAGGCCCCCCACGAGCAGTACTTC.

In nucleotides, the CDR3 is TGTGCCAGCAGCGCTCAGATGGGGGCCAACCTCTACAATGAGCAGTTCTTC. Translated: CASSAQMGANLYNEQFF. The J gene is TRBJ2-1, the V gene TRBV9; possible D gene TRBD1, 6 bases. Germline V lookup: CDR1 SGDLS, CDR2 YYNGEE. The CDR3 is 17 residues long. V was trimmed by 3 bases and J by 3 bases, leaving 19 bases between them. Together with reference TRBV9 and TRBJ2-1, the CDR3 gives the full variable domain: DSGVTQTPKHLITATGQRVTLRCSPRSGDLSVYWYQQSLDQGLQFLIQYYNGEERAKGNILERFSAQQFPDLHSELNLSSLELGDSALYFCASSAQMGANLYNEQFFGPGTRLTVL.

J is TRBJ1-1 and V is TRBV2; 10 nucleotides match TRBD1. The CDR3 has 15 amino acids. V was clipped by 5 bases and J by 2 bases; unmatched bases: 5. Germline V CDR1 and CDR2: SNHLY, FYNNEI. CDR3 sequence: CASSFRDRGNTEAFF. Written as DNA, the CDR3 is TGTGCCAGCAGTTTCCGGGACAGGGGTAACACTGAAGCTTTCTTT.

This chain joins TRBV19 and TRBJ2-7; TRBD2 matches at 8 bases. CDR3 length equals 17 residues. J lost 2 bases, V lost 3 bases, and 12 bases had no gene match. Germline lookup yields CDR1 LNHDA and CDR2 SQIVND (reference sequence). The CDR3 coding sequence is TGTGCCAGTAGTATGTCACAGGGTGCGGGAGGAGCCTACGAGCAGTACTTC. Its translation is CASSMSQGAGGAYEQYF.

J is TRBJ2-2 and V is TRBV4-1; 10 bases line up with TRBD2. Germline V CDR1 and CDR2: MGHRA, YSYEKL. The CDR3 has 18 amino acids. Trimming removed 3 bases from V and 8 bases from J; junction bases left unmatched: 15. In DNA, the CDR3 is TGCGCCAGCAGCCATCCCCATACTAGCGGGAACGGTATAGGGGAGCTGTTTTTT. It encodes CASSHPHTSGNGIGELFF.

This chain links TRBV7-9 with TRBJ2-5; 7 bases line up with TRBD2. The CDR3 covers 14 residues. Looked up from germline, CDR1 is SEHNR and CDR2 is FQNEAQ (reference sequence). V shed 6 bases and J 7 bases; nucleotides not matched to a gene: 11. The CDR3 DNA is TGTGCCAGCAGGTCCATAGCGGGCGGAGGGACCCAGTACTTC. Translating gives CASRSIAGGGTQYF.

The genes are TRBV14 and TRBJ2-3; 8 bases map to TRBD2. The CDR3 extends over 16 amino acids. J was trimmed by 6 bases and V by 0 bases; bases with no gene match: 8. Germline CDR1 and CDR2: SGHDN and FVKESK. The DNA for the CDR3 is TGTGCCAGCAGCCAAGATGTACGGGAGGGTCCCGATACGCAGTATTTT. Its protein product is CASSQDVREGPDTQYF.

This sequence joins TRBV30 and TRBJ2-1, with 11 positions matching TRBD2. This CDR3 is 13 amino acids long. Losses at the gene ends were 3 bases for V and 6 bases for J; bases not matched to a gene: 1. CDR1 is GTSNPN, CDR2 SVGIG, per germline (reference sequence). CDR3 nucleotides: TGTGCCTGGAGACTAGCGGGAGTCAATGAGCAGTTCTTC. Translation: CAWRLAGVNEQFF.

V is TRBV19 and J is TRBJ2-2, with 9 bases that match TRBD2. Germline CDR1 is LNHDA and CDR2 is SQIVND (reference sequence). The CDR3 is 18 residues long. V lost 6 bases, J lost 5 bases, and 16 bases stayed unmatched. The CDR3 nucleotides read TGTGCCAGTAGCCCTATGGCTGCCACTAGCGGGCTTACCGGGGAGCTGTTTTTT. Translation gives CASSPMAATSGLTGELFF.

V and J are TRBV18 and TRBJ2-3; D is ambiguous. Trimming pared 2 bases from V and 9 bases from J, leaving 12 bases between. Germline CDR1 is KGHSH and CDR2 is LQKENI. The CDR3 totals 13 residues. CDR3: CASSPTSGYTQYF. CDR3 bases: TGTGCCAGCTCACCAACATCCGGGTACACGCAGTATTTT. Supplemented by reference TRBV18 and TRBJ2-3, the full variable domain reads NAGVMQNPRHLVRRRGQEARLRCSPMKGHSHVYWYRQLPEEGLKFMVYLQKENIIDESGMPKERFSAEFPKEGPSILRIQQVVRGDSAAYFCASSPTSGYTQYFGPGTRLTVL.

The genes are TRBV5-1 and TRBJ2-2; the D gene is possibly TRBD2 (5 bases). V was cut by 4 bases and J by 6 bases, with 13 bases left in between. CDR3 length equals 14 residues. CDR1 and CDR2 (germline): SGHRS, YFSETQ. CDR3 residues: CASSGLARSGELFF. CDR3 DNA: TGCGCCAGCAGCGGTCTAGCTAGGTCCGGGGAGCTGTTTTTT.

The CDR3 reads CASSFRGAGANVLTF. The CDR3 bases are TGTGCCAGCAGCTTTCGAGGGGCTGGGGCCAACGTCCTGACTTTC. The gene calls are TRBV28 and TRBJ2-6; D assignment may be TRBD1 or TRBD2 (5 bases each). Germline values: CDR1 MDHEN, CDR2 SYDVKM. Trimming stripped 6 bases from V and 2 bases from J, with 11 bases between. The CDR3 sequence is 15 residues long.

About this clone itself: Other DNA sequences in this sample translate to the same CDR3. The chain joins TRBV5-1 to TRBJ1-3; the D is unclear. The CDR3 runs 14 residues. The germline V and J ends were trimmed by 0 bases and 1 base, with 5 bases remaining between them. CDR1 SGHRS and CDR2 YFSETQ come from the germline V gene. The CDR3 coding sequence is TGCGCCAGCAGCTTGGGGGAATCTGGAAACACCATATATTTT. Translated: CASSLGESGNTIYF.

V usage is TRBV29-1 and J usage is TRBJ2-1, with 10 bases that match TRBD2. Trimming cost V 6 bases and J 2 bases; bases outside gene matches: 7. This CDR3 contains 15 residues. The germline V gene has CDR1 SQVTM and CDR2 ANQGSEA. CDR3 DNA sequence: TGCAGCGTCTTAATAGCGGGAGGCCCCTACAATGAGCAGTTCTTC. The encoded protein is CSVLIAGGPYNEQFF.

The chain employs TRBV28 and TRBJ2-3; 7 bases align to TRBD2. Trimming cost V 3 bases and J 2 bases; bases outside gene matches: 5. The CDR3 is 15 residues long. Germline CDR1 MDHEN, CDR2 SYDVKM. CDR3 loop: CASSFGGSPTDTQYF. The CDR3 nucleotides read TGTGCCAGCAGTTTCGGCGGGAGCCCCACAGATACGCAGTATTTT.

The DNA for the CDR3 is TGTGCCACCAGCAGAGATGGGGGACGTAGAGATACGCAGTATTTT. This gives the protein CATSRDGGRRDTQYF. V and J are TRBV15 and TRBJ2-3, with D perhaps given as TRBD1 or TRBD2 (5 bases each). The CDR3 spans 15 residues. Germline V CDR1 and CDR2: LNHNV, YYDKDF (reference sequence). Between the trimmed V and J ends, which lost 0 bases and 5 bases, there was a span of 12 bases.

As concerns this clone: The identical CDR3 is also encoded by other nucleotide sequences in the sample. The gene calls are TRBV30 and TRBJ1-2; D not resolved. Trimming took 3 bases from V and 0 from J, leaving 11 bases between them. Germline V CDR1 and CDR2: GTSNPN, SVGIG (reference sequence). The CDR3 runs 14 residues. The CDR3 DNA reads TGTGCCTGGAGCCCCGGCGGAGCTAACTATGGCTACACCTTC. Translated: CAWSPGGANYGYTF.

J is TRBJ1-3 and V is TRBV28, with unresolved D. The V end was cut by 3 bases, the J end by 3 bases, with 12 bases between. Germline assignment: CDR1 MDHEN and CDR2 SYDVKM. This CDR3 has 15 amino acids. In DNA form, the CDR3 reads TGTGCCAGCAGTTTCTCCCGACGAGTTGGAAACACCATATATTTT. Translated, it gives CASSFSRRVGNTIYF.

This clone was seen a handful of times. Here the CDR3 reads CASREGQGSRNYGYTF. CDR3 coding DNA: TGTGCCAGCAGGGAGGGACAGGGGTCGAGGAACTATGGCTACACCTTC. This chain uses TRBV5-4 with TRBJ1-2, with TRBD1 matching over 10 bases. Germline V gene data show CDR1 as SGHNT and CDR2 as YYREEE (reference sequence). CDR3 length: 16 amino acids. The V and J ends lost 5 bases and 2 bases, in that order; junction bases with no gene match: 9.

This rearrangement joins TRBV19 to TRBJ2-5, with 7 bases that match TRBD1. The CDR3 loop spans 16 amino acids. From germline, CDR1 is LNHDA and CDR2 SQIVND (reference sequence). The J segment lost 2 bases and the V segment lost 3 bases, leaving 9 bases of the junction unmatched. CDR3 in DNA: TGTGCCAGTAGTATCCGGGGTACAGGGGTTCAAGAGACCCAGTACTTC. Protein product: CASSIRGTGVQETQYF.

Worth noting for this clone: One junction end disagrees with the germline gene, perhaps due to a read error. The chain links TRBV28 to TRBJ2-5; TRBD2 matches 14 bases. Germline CDR1 and CDR2: MDHEN and SYDVKM. CDR3 length: 15 amino acids. CDR3 sequence: CASSETSGREETQHF. The CDR3 DNA sequence: TGTGCCAGCAGCGAGACTAGCGGGAGGGAAGAGACCCAGCACTTC.

This clone was counted between two and nine times. The V call is TRBV30, the J call TRBJ1-1, with D unresolved. The CDR3 contains 11 residues. V shed 0 bases and J shed 12 bases, with 11 bases lying between them. The germline V gene has CDR1 GTSNPN and CDR2 SVGIG (reference sequence). The CDR3 sequence: CAWSVGRKTFF. The DNA of the CDR3 is TGTGCCTGGAGTGTAGGAAGAAAAACTTTCTTT.

This chain uses TRBV5-1 with TRBJ2-7; 7 bases are shared with TRBD1. The length of the CDR3 is 16 residues. The V gene end was trimmed by 0 bases and the J gene end by 3 bases; junction bases not matched to a gene: 9. CDR1 and CDR2 (germline): SGHRS, YFSETQ. CDR3 in amino acids: CASSLAASGGYYEQYF. The DNA of the CDR3 is TGCGCCAGCAGCTTGGCCGCGTCAGGGGGATACTACGAGCAGTACTTC.

V usage is TRBV19 and J usage is TRBJ1-2; D might be TRBD1 (5 bases). The CDR3 loop spans 14 amino acids. V was trimmed by 4 bases and J by 5 bases, leaving 14 bases between them. Germline V gives CDR1 LNHDA, CDR2 SQIVND (reference sequence). The CDR3 DNA follows: TGTGCCAGTAGTAAAAGGGACGGCGAGTATGGCTACACCTTC. Translation: CASSKRDGEYGYTF.

In this sample, this clone turned up a few times. The chain links TRBV15 to TRBJ2-1; TRBD1 matches 7 bases. Germline CDR1 and CDR2: LNHNV and YYDKDF (reference sequence). The V gene end was trimmed by 4 bases and the J gene end by 7 bases; junction bases not matched to a gene: 13. This CDR3 region has 16 residues. The CDR3 here is CATSTAGGSGYNEQFF. CDR3 nucleotides: TGTGCCACCAGCACTGCAGGGGGAAGTGGGTATAATGAGCAGTTCTTC.

Concerning this clone: A much larger clone is a single base away; this may be a read error. This chain connects TRBV4-1 to TRBJ2-1; D gene unclear. The germline V gene has CDR1 MGHRA and CDR2 YSYEKL. The CDR3 runs to 13 residues. The CDR3 sequence is CASSRGTYSEQFF. The CDR3 DNA is TGCGCCAGCAGCCGCGGCACGTACAGTGAGCAGTTCTTC.

The chain uses TRBV28 and TRBJ2-5, with a possible D match to TRBD1 (6 bases). The CDR3 is 14 amino acids. Germline CDR1 and CDR2: MDHEN and SYDVKM. Deletions cut 4 bases from V and 1 base from J, with 10 bases between. The DNA of the CDR3 is TGTGCCAGCAGTTACCGGGACACCCAAGAGACCCAGTACTTC. Amino acid sequence: CASSYRDTQETQYF.